This is a list of T cell receptor beta chains from one sample in a study of CD8 T cells in ankylosing spondylitis. MiXCR, run by TCRdb on the 5' RACE reads, gives a single entry per CDR3 protein. Of roughly 42,000 distinct CDR3 sequences in the sample, 2.7% were seen once. The specimen sequenced was blood, either unsorted or a sorted T cell fraction (not recorded which). Source of these receptors: a male donor with ankylosing spondylitis or in good health (not recorded which). CDR3s include the opening cysteine and the closing phenylalanine or tryptophan. D genes are given only for firm matches. For some rows the clone size is stated as once, few or many, or as a class when expanded; others skip it.

abundance	d_gene	v_gene	j_gene	CDR3aa	CDR3nt
few	TRBD1	TRBV9	TRBJ1-6	CASSGGGGHYNSPLHF	TGTGCCAGCAGCGGAGGAGGGGGCCATTATAATTCACCCCTCCACTTT
many	-	TRBV9	TRBJ2-5	CASSVTGQSETQYF	TGTGCCAGCAGCGTAACGGGCCAGTCAGAGACCCAGTACTTC
many	-	TRBV9	TRBJ1-6	CASSVGTSDYNSPLHF	TGTGCCAGCAGCGTAGGGACATCCGACTACAATTCACCCCTCCACTTT
many	-	TRBV9	TRBJ2-5	CASSVGVREGETQYF	TGTGCCAGCAGCGTAGGGGTCAGGGAAGGGGAGACCCAGTACTTC
many	TRBD2	TRBV9	TRBJ2-1	CASREGGGPYNEQFF	TGTGCCAGCCGGGAGGGGGGAGGGCCGTACAATGAGCAGTTCTTC
many	TRBD2	TRBV3-1	TRBJ2-3	CASSPTLGTSGRSTDTQYF	TGTGCCAGCAGCCCGACTCTTGGGACTAGCGGGAGGAGCACAGATACGCAGTATTTT
many	TRBD2	TRBV9	TRBJ2-5	CASSVGIGGRGETQYF	TGTGCCAGCAGCGTAGGAATAGGCGGGAGGGGTGAGACCCAGTACTTC
many	TRBD2	TRBV9	TRBJ2-7	CASSVGAGTSGRAHEQYF	TGTGCCAGCAGCGTAGGTGCAGGGACTAGCGGGAGGGCCCACGAGCAGTACTTC
many	-	TRBV9	TRBJ2-3	CASSAQTRADTQYF	TGTGCCAGCAGCGCCCAGACTAGAGCCGATACGCAGTATTTT
many	-	TRBV9	TRBJ2-7	CASSVGGSLSYEQYF	TGTGCCAGCAGCGTAGGAGGGAGCCTCTCCTACGAGCAGTACTTC
few	TRBD1	TRBV9	TRBJ1-6	CASSRDRASPLHF	TGTGCCAGCAGCAGAGACAGGGCTTCACCCCTCCACTTT
many	-	TRBV9	TRBJ2-3	CASSARGRGADTQYF	TGTGCCAGCAGCGCCCGGGGGAGGGGGGCAGATACGCAGTATTTT
-	-	TRBV9	TRBJ2-7	CPSSVGGLAAHDQYF	TGTCCCAGCAGCGTAGGGGGATTAGCGGCCCACGACCAGTACTTC
many	-	TRBV9	TRBJ2-2	CASSGKTGLTGELFF	TGTGCCAGCAGCGGCAAGACGGGGCTCACCGGGGAGCTGTTTTTT
many	TRBD2	TRBV9	TRBJ2-7	CASSVGSSGRFYEQYF	TGTGCCAGCAGCGTAGGATCTAGCGGGAGGTTCTACGAGCAGTACTTC
many	-	TRBV9	TRBJ2-5	CASSVDFAWETQYF	TGTGCCAGCAGCGTAGACTTCGCATGGGAGACCCAGTACTTC
many	-	TRBV9	TRBJ1-4	CASSVAEKQGKLFF	TGTGCCAGCAGCGTAGCTGAAAAGCAAGGAAAACTGTTTTTT
many	-	TRBV9	TRBJ2-3	CASSATVDTQYF	TGTGCCAGCAGCGCGACAGTAGATACGCAGTATTTT
many	TRBD1	TRBV9	TRBJ2-3	CASSPRTGTDTQYF	TGTGCCAGCAGCCCGAGGACAGGGACAGATACGCAGTATTTT
many	-	TRBV9	TRBJ2-2	CASSVNGYTGELFF	TGTGCCAGCAGCGTCAACGGATACACCGGGGAGCTGTTTTTT
many	-	TRBV9	TRBJ2-6	CASRLTDSGANVLTF	TGTGCCAGCAGGCTGACAGACTCTGGGGCCAACGTCCTGACTTTC
many	-	TRBV9	TRBJ2-7	CASSADGYTAEQYF	TGTGCCAGCAGCGCCGACGGGTACACGGCCGAGCAGTACTTC
many	-	TRBV9	TRBJ2-1	CASSTGPTNLEQFF	TGTGCCAGCAGCACGGGACCAACTAACCTTGAGCAGTTCTTC
many	-	TRBV9	TRBJ2-2	CASRLTSNTGELFF	TGTGCCAGCAGACTGACCTCGAACACCGGGGAGCTGTTTTTT
many	-	TRBV9	TRBJ1-1	CASSAQDVNTEAFF	TGTGCCAGCAGCGCCCAGGATGTGAACACTGAAGCTTTCTTT
many	-	TRBV9	TRBJ1-4	CASSPTGNPGEKLFF	TGTGCCAGCAGCCCAACTGGGAACCCAGGTGAAAAACTGTTTTTT
many	-	TRBV9	TRBJ2-7	CASSVLPGPDVGEQYF	TGTGCCAGCAGCGTGCTGCCGGGACCAGACGTTGGAGAGCAGTACTTC
many	-	TRBV9	TRBJ2-3	CASSVDGVGIISQYF	TGTGCCAGCAGCGTTGACGGAGTGGGGATTATTTCGCAGTATTTT
many	-	TRBV9	TRBJ2-5	CASSVAALGETQYF	TGTGCCAGCAGCGTAGCGGCCTTGGGAGAGACCCAGTACTTC
many	-	TRBV9	TRBJ2-7	CASSDRARGEQYF	TGTGCCAGCAGCGACCGGGCTCGAGGGGAGCAGTACTTC
many	TRBD2	TRBV9	TRBJ2-3	CASSVLAAYTDTQYF	TGTGCCAGCAGCGTACTAGCGGCATACACAGATACGCAGTATTTT
many	-	TRBV9	TRBJ2-7	CASSQGGEGLYEQYF	TGTGCCAGCAGCCAAGGCGGAGAGGGCTTGTACGAGCAGTACTTC
many	TRBD2	TRBV9	TRBJ2-1	CASSVALAEYNEQFF	TGTGCCAGCAGCGTAGCACTAGCGGAATACAATGAGCAGTTCTTC
many	-	TRBV9	TRBJ2-5	CASSVDLAASETQYF	TGTGCCAGCAGCGTAGATCTAGCAGCCTCCGAGACCCAGTACTTC
many	-	TRBV9	TRBJ2-7	CASSASGAYYEQYF	TGTGCCAGCAGCGCCTCGGGTGCTTACTACGAGCAGTACTTC
many	-	TRBV9	TRBJ2-2	CASSPTPSGTGELFF	TGTGCCAGCAGCCCAACTCCCTCGGGCACCGGGGAGCTGTTTTTT
many	-	TRBV9	TRBJ2-2	CASSVAGSGTGELFF	TGTGCCAGCAGCGTAGCCGGGAGCGGCACCGGGGAGCTGTTTTTT
many	TRBD1	TRBV9	TRBJ1-1	CASSAPTGGYSDTEAFF	TGTGCCAGCAGCGCCCCGACAGGGGGCTATTCGGACACTGAAGCTTTCTTT
many	-	TRBV9	TRBJ2-3	CASSPSPGLQDTQYF	TGTGCCAGCAGCCCATCCCCGGGACTGCAAGATACGCAGTATTTT
many	-	TRBV9	TRBJ2-3	CASSLGVSTDTQYF	TGTGCCAGCAGCCTCGGGGTTAGCACAGATACGCAGTATTTT
many	TRBD1	TRBV9	TRBJ1-1	CASSVGLTGGHTEAFF	TGTGCCAGCAGCGTAGGGTTGACAGGGGGTCACACTGAAGCTTTCTTT
few	-	TRBV9	TRBJ1-1	CASSVAPEKGEAFF	TGTGCCAGCAGCGTAGCTCCGGAAAAGGGTGAAGCTTTCTTT
many	TRBD2	TRBV9	TRBJ2-7	CASSVGGEGEQYF	TGTGCCAGCAGCGTAGGGGGGGAGGGAGAGCAGTACTTC
many	-	TRBV9	TRBJ2-3	CASSVDATTDTQYF	TGTGCCAGCAGCGTGGATGCGACAACAGATACGCAGTATTTT
many	-	TRBV9	TRBJ2-3	CASSPNTDTQYF	TGTGCCAGCAGCCCTAACACAGATACGCAGTATTTT
few	TRBD1	TRBV9	TRBJ2-2	CASSVGWTGATTGELFF	TGTGCCAGCAGCGTCGGGTGGACAGGGGCGACCACCGGGGAGCTGTTTTTT
many	TRBD1	TRBV9	TRBJ1-2	CASSGDRFYGYTF	TGTGCCAGCAGCGGGGACAGATTCTATGGCTACACCTTC
many	TRBD2	TRBV9	TRBJ2-1	CASSPGLAGGSHEQFF	TGTGCCAGCAGCCCCGGACTAGCGGGAGGGTCCCATGAGCAGTTCTTC
many	TRBD1	TRBV9	TRBJ2-7	CASSVAGTASTYEQYF	TGTGCCAGCAGCGTAGCGGGGACAGCCTCGACCTACGAGCAGTACTTC
many	-	TRBV21-1	TRBJ2-3	CASSKMGGASLDTQYF	TGTGCCAGCAGCAAAATGGGCGGAGCCTCTCTAGATACGCAGTATTTT
many	TRBD2	TRBV9	TRBJ2-1	CASSVGPPSGTNNEQFF	TGTGCCAGCAGCGTAGGCCCACCAAGCGGGACGAACAATGAGCAGTTCTTC
many	-	TRBV9	TRBJ2-1	CASSVLLGSVNEQFF	TGTGCCAGCAGCGTACTCCTAGGAAGTGTCAATGAGCAGTTCTTC
many	TRBD2	TRBV9	TRBJ2-1	CASSVALAGGPQNEQFF	TGTGCCAGCAGCGTAGCCCTGGCGGGAGGGCCGCAGAATGAGCAGTTCTTC
many	TRBD2	TRBV9	TRBJ2-7	CASSVGPSGKAGEQYF	TGTGCCAGCAGCGTTGGTCCTAGCGGGAAAGCTGGGGAGCAGTACTTC